The T cell receptor beta chain under discussion was sequenced for a study of T cells in Graves' hyperthyroidism and ophthalmopathy. As for the study in general: Pretreatment peripheral blood was obtained at initial diagnosis. General observations from the study: Among clonotypes expanded in thyroid above 0.001, most were also found in blood.

Those with hyperthyroidism were 18 to 65 years old, newly diagnosed, and ill for under 2 months. CDR3 length: 16 residues. Trimming pared 0 bases from V and 1 base from J, leaving 11 bases between. The germline V gene has CDR1 LGHDT and CDR2 YNNKEL (reference sequence). TCR beta CDR3 sequences were amplified from RNA transcripts. An initial round of RT-PCR targeting the TCR CDR3 relied on the HTBI primer set. One entry per CDR3 protein results from TCRdb running MiXCR on the multiplex PCR reads. The sample lists hundreds of thousands of distinct CDR3 sequences; 15% to 19% were seen once. About this clonotype: The antigen is undetermined.

This chain connects TRBV3-1 to TRBJ2-3, with D maybe TRBD2 (7 bases). The sample was blood. This receptor was identified in a young woman with Graves' hyperthyroidism. The CDR3 region has the DNA TGTGCCAGCAGCCAAGATTTAGGGGGGGGCACAGATACGCAGTATTTT. Translation: CASSQDLGGGTDTQYF.